A selection of T cell receptor beta chains follows, all from one sample in a study of blood T cell repertoires in COVID-19. Repertoires were generated with immunoSEQ multiplex PCR, while TCRdb's copy carries only in-frame clones and drops some. Of about 100,000 clones in the sample, around four fifths were seen once. Sequences were obtained from peripheral blood. The receptors derive from a man aged 55 to 70 with acute or convalescent COVID-19. Each CDR3 is given with its conserved first and last residue. D genes are given only for firm matches. Size is omitted from some rows. Given values are once, few, many or a class for expanded clones.

V gene	clone size	D gene	J gene	CDR3 length	CDR3 protein	CDR3 DNA
TRBV5-1	many	-	TRBJ1-1	14	CASSRQAEGTEAFF	TGCGCCAGCAGCCGGCAGGCGGAGGGGACTGAAGCTTTCTTT
TRBV5-1	-	-	TRBJ2-2	15	CASASTPMNTGELFF	TGCGCCAGCGCCTCGACTCCTATGAACACCGGGGAGCTGTTTTTT
TRBV27	-	TRBD1	TRBJ1-2	15	CASSLYPDRGQGYTF	TGTGCCAGCAGTTTATACCCGGACAGGGGGCAAGGCTACACCTTC
TRBV19	-	TRBD1	TRBJ1-2	13	CASSIVRQGGYTF	TGTGCCAGTAGTATAGTCCGACAGGGTGGCTACACCTTC
TRBV27	-	-	TRBJ1-1	14	CASSSPTVNTEAFF	TGTGCCAGCAGTTCCCCGACTGTGAACACTGAAGCTTTCTTT
TRBV11-2	-	TRBD1	TRBJ1-2	15	CASSLEGGQGASYTF	TGTGCCAGCAGCTTAGAAGGGGGACAGGGGGCTAGCTACACCTTC
TRBV6-1	once	-	TRBJ2-2	13	CASSEGRVGELFF	TGTGCCAGCAGTGAAGGGAGGGTTGGGGAGCTGTTTTTT
TRBV20-1	-	TRBD2	TRBJ2-1	15	CSASPGLAIRNEQFF	TGCAGTGCTAGTCCGGGACTAGCGATCCGCAATGAGCAGTTCTTC
TRBV27	-	TRBD1	TRBJ1-2	16	CASSLSRGQGSYGYTF	TGTGCCAGCAGTTTATCGAGGGGACAGGGTTCCTATGGCTACACCTTC
TRBV11-3	few	-	TRBJ2-3	12	CASSVPSDTQYF	TGTGCCAGCAGCGTCCCTTCAGATACGCAGTATTTT
TRBV5-1	-	-	TRBJ2-6	16	CASSLELHSGANVLTF	TGCGCCAGCAGCTTGGAACTCCACTCTGGGGCCAACGTCCTGACTTTC
TRBV27	-	-	TRBJ2-1	13	CASWAQGRDEQFF	TGTGCCAGCTGGGCGCAGGGGAGGGATGAGCAGTTCTTC
TRBV11-3	-	-	TRBJ1-4	12	CASSPLAGVLFF	TGTGCCAGCAGCCCACTCGCAGGGGTTTTGTTTTTT
TRBV5-5	-	-	TRBJ2-1	16	CASSLDAGLMIDEQFF	TGTGCCAGCAGCTTGGATGCGGGACTCATGATCGATGAGCAGTTCTTC
TRBV5-8	-	-	TRBJ1-1	12	CASSLRGTEAFF	TGTGCCAGCTCACTTCGGGGAACTGAAGCTTTCTTT
TRBV19	-	TRBD2	TRBJ2-5	15	CASSEVAGGKETQYF	TGTGCCAGTAGTGAAGTGGCGGGAGGTAAAGAGACCCAGTACTTC
TRBV28	few	-	TRBJ1-5	14	CASSSLRVNQPQHF	TGTGCCAGCAGTTCCTTACGCGTCAATCAGCCCCAGCATTTT
TRBV5-1	-	-	TRBJ2-7	15	CASSLAGEISYEQYF	TGCGCCAGCAGCTTGGCGGGGGAGATCTCCTACGAGCAGTACTTC
TRBV3-1/TRBV3-2	-	TRBD2	TRBJ2-1	18	CASSTRYLLAGAPNEQFF	TGTGCCAGCAGCACCCGCTACCTTCTAGCGGGTGCCCCCAATGAGCAGTTCTTC
TRBV5-1	-	-	TRBJ2-6	15	CASSLEGAGANVLTF	TGCGCCAGCAGCTTGGAGGGGGCTGGGGCCAACGTCCTGACTTTC
TRBV19	few	-	TRBJ1-1	14	CASSVNRENTEAFF	TGTGCCAGTAGTGTGAACAGGGAGAACACTGAAGCTTTCTTT
TRBV5-1	-	TRBD1	TRBJ1-4	15	CASSPDRAFNEKLFF	TGCGCCAGCAGCCCGGACAGGGCCTTTAATGAAAAACTGTTTTTT
TRBV3-1/TRBV3-2	-	TRBD2	TRBJ2-2	14	CASRGTSGSGELFF	TGTGCCAGCAGAGGGACTAGCGGAAGCGGGGAGCTGTTTTTT
TRBV19	-	-	TRBJ1-6	22	CASSMLLPPGPIKSSYNSPLHF	TGTGCCAGTAGTATGCTTCTACCTCCGGGTCCTATAAAAAGCTCCTATAATTCACCCCTCCACTTT
TRBV18	-	TRBD1	TRBJ2-1	16	CASSSVGTGANNEQFF	TGTGCCAGCTCGTCGGTCGGGACAGGGGCGAACAATGAGCAGTTCTTC
TRBV18	-	TRBD1	TRBJ1-5	13	CASSRGQGQPQHF	TGTGCCAGCTCAAGGGGACAGGGACAGCCCCAGCATTTT
TRBV5-1	-	-	TRBJ2-2	15	CASSSTTRGTGELFF	TGCGCCAGCAGCTCGACCACCCGGGGTACCGGGGAGCTGTTTTTT
TRBV11-2	once	-	TRBJ1-4	15	CASSFTGLLNEKLFF	TGTGCCAGCAGCTTCACAGGTTTATTAAATGAAAAACTGTTTTTT
TRBV4-1	-	TRBD2	TRBJ2-1	15	CASSQTGLADNEQFF	TGCGCCAGCAGCCAGACGGGACTAGCGGACAATGAGCAGTTCTTC
TRBV10-1	-	TRBD2	TRBJ2-5	16	CASSEGSSGRGETQYF	TGCGCCAGCAGTGAAGGGTCTAGCGGGAGAGGAGAGACCCAGTACTTC
TRBV10-1	-	-	TRBJ1-6	18	CASSESQGLSYHNSPLHF	TGCGCCAGCAGTGAGTCCCAGGGCCTATCATACCATAATTCACCCCTCCACTTT
TRBV6-2/TRBV6-3	-	TRBD1	TRBJ1-1	13	CASSTTGGGEAFF	TGTGCCAGCAGTACTACAGGGGGTGGAGAAGCTTTCTTT
TRBV19	-	TRBD1	TRBJ1-1	13	CASSIAGGYEAFF	TGTGCCAGTAGTATCGCAGGGGGGTATGAAGCTTTCTTT
TRBV7-2	-	TRBD2	TRBJ2-3	16	CASRLEVAGGPDTQYF	TGTGCCAGCAGACTTGAGGTAGCGGGAGGGCCAGATACGCAGTATTTT
TRBV5-1	-	TRBD2	TRBJ2-7	16	CASSLGEGGPSYEQYF	TGCGCCAGCAGCTTGGGGGAGGGAGGCCCATCCTACGAGCAGTACTTC